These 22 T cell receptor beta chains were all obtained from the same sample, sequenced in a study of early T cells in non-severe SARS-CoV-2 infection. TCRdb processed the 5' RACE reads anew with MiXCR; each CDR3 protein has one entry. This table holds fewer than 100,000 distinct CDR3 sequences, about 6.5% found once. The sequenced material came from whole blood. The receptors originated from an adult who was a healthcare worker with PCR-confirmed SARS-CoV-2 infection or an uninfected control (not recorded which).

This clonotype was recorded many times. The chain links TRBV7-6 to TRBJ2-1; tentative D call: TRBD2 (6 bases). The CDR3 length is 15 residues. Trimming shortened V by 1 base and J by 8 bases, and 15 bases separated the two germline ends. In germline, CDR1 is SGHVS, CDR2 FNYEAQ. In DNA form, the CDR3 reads TGTGCCAGCAGCTTAGATTCGACTAGTCGGCATGAGCAGTTCTTC. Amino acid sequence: CASSLDSTSRHEQFF.

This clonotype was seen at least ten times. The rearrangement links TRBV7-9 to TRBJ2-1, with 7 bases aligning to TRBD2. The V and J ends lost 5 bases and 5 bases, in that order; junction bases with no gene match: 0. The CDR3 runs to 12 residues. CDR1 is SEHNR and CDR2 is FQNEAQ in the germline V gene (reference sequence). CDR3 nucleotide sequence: TGTGCCAGCAGCGGGAGGGACAATGAGCAGTTCTTC. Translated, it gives CASSGRDNEQFF.

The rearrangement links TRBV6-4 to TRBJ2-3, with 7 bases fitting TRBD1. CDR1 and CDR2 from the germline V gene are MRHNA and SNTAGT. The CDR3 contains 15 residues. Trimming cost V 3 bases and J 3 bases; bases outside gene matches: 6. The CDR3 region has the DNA TGTGCCAGCAGTGATAGAGGGGGCACGACAGATACGCAGTATTTT. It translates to CASSDRGGTTDTQYF.

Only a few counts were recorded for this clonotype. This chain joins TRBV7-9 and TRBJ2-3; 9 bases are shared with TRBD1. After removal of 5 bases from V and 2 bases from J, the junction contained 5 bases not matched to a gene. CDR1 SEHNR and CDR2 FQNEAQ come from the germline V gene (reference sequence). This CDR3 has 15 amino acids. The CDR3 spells CASSRTGANTDTQYF. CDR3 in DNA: TGTGCCAGCAGCAGGACAGGGGCAAACACAGATACGCAGTATTTT. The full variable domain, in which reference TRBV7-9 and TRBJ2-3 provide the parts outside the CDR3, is DTGVSQNPRHKITKRGQNVTFRCDPISEHNRLYWYRQTLGQGPEFLTYFQNEAQLEKSRLLSDRFSAERPKGSFSTLEIQRTEQGDSAMYLCASSRTGANTDTQYFGPGTRLTVL.

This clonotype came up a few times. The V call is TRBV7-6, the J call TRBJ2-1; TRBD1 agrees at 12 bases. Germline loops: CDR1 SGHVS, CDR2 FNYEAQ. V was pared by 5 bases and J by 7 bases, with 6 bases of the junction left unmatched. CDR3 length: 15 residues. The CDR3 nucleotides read TGTGCCAGCAGCGTGGGGACAGGGGGCGGGAATGAGCAGTTCTTC. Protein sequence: CASSVGTGGGNEQFF. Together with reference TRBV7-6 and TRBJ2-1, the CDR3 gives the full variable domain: GAGVSQSPRYKVTKRGQDVALRCDPISGHVSLYWYRQALGQGPEFLTYFNYEAQQDKSGLPNDRFSAERPEGSISTLTIQRTEQRDSAMYRCASSVGTGGGNEQFFGPGTRLTVL.

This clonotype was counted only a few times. The CDR3 nucleotides read TGCGCCAGCAGCCAATCTAGCGGGAGGTACGAGCAGTACTTC. Encoded protein: CASSQSSGRYEQYF. The chain combines TRBV4-3 with TRBJ2-7; 11 positions match TRBD2. Trimming removed 2 bases from V and 4 bases from J; junction bases left unmatched: 1. The length of the CDR3 is 14 residues. Germline lookup yields CDR1 LGHNA and CDR2 YSLEER.

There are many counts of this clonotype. CDR3 nucleotide sequence: TGCAGTGCCCAACTTCCGGATACGCAGTATTTT. Translated: CSAQLPDTQYF. The V call is TRBV20-1, the J call TRBJ2-3; D unresolved. Germline CDR1 DFQATT, CDR2 SNEGSKA (reference sequence). The V end was cut by 6 bases, the J end by 6 bases, with 10 bases between. The CDR3 runs to 11 residues.

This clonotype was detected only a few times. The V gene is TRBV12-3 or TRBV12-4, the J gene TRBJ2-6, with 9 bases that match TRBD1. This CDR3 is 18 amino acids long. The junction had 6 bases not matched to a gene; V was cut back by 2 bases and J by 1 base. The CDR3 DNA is TGTGCCAGCAGTTTATCGAACAGGGGGCCGTCTGGGGCCAACGTCCTGACTTTC. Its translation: CASSLSNRGPSGANVLTF.

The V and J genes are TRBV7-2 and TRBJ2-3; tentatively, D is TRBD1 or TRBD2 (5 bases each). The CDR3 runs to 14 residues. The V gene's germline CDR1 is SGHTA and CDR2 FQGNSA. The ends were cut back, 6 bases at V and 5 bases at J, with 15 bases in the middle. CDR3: CASSFGRGLDTQYF. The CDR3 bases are TGTGCCAGCAGTTTCGGCCGGGGCCTAGATACGCAGTATTTT.

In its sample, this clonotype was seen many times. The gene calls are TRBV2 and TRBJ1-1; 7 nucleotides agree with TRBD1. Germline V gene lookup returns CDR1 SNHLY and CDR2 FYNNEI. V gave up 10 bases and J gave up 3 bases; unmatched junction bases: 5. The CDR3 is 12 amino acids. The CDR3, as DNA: TGTGCCATAGCAGACAGGGACACTGAAGCTTTCTTT. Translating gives CAIADRDTEAFF.

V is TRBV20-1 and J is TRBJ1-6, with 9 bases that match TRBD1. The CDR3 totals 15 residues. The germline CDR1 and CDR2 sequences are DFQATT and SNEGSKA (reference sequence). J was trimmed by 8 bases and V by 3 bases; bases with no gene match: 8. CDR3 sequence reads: CSARMKGQGHSPLHF. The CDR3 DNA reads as TGCAGTGCTAGGATGAAGGGACAGGGTCATTCACCCCTCCACTTT.

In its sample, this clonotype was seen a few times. In DNA, the CDR3 is TGCGCCAGCAGCCCCGAAGTGCCCTACAATGAGCAGTTCTTC. Translated: CASSPEVPYNEQFF. V is TRBV5-1 and J is TRBJ2-1; D gene uncertain. Germline CDR1 reads SGHRS; CDR2 reads YFSETQ. Trimming removed 4 bases at V and 2 bases at J, with 10 bases between. This CDR3 has 14 residues. The whole variable domain, filled in from reference TRBV5-1 and TRBJ2-1, reads KAGVTQTPRYLIKTRGQQVTLSCSPISGHRSVSWYQQTPGQGLQFLFEYFSETQRNKGNFPGRFSGRQFSNSRSEMNVSTLELGDSALYLCASSPEVPYNEQFFGPGTRLTVL.

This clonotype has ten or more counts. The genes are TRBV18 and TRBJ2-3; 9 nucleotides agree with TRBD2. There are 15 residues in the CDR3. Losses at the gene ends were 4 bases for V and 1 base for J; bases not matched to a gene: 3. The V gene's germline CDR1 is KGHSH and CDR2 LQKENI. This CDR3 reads CASSLQRGGTDTQYF. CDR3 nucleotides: TGTGCCAGCTCACTTCAGCGGGGGGGCACAGATACGCAGTATTTT.

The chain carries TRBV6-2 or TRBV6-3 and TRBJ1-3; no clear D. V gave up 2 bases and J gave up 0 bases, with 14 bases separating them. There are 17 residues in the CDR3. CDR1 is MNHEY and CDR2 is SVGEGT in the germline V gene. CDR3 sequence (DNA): TGTGCCAGCAGTTACCACCGTCGACAATCCTCTGGAAACACCATATATTTT. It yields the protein CASSYHRRQSSGNTIYF.

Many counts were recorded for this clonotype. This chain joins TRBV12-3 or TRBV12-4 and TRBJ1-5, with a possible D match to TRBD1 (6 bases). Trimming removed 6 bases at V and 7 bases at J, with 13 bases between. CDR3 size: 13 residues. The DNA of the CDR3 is TGTGCCAGCAGGGTACAGGGCGGACAGCCCCAGCATTTT. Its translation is CASRVQGGQPQHF.

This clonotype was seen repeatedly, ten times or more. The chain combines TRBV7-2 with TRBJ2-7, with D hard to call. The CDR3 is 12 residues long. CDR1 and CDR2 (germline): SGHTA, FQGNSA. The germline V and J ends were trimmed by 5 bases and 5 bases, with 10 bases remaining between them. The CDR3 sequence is CASSPQRHEQYF. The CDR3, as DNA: TGTGCCAGCAGCCCCCAGCGCCACGAGCAGTACTTC. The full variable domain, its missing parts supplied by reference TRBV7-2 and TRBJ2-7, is GAGVSQSPSNKVTEKGKDVELRCDPISGHTALYWYRQSLGQGLEFLIYFQGNSAPDKSGLPSDRFSAERTGGSVSTLTIQRTQQEDSAVYLCASSPQRHEQYFGPGTRLTVT.

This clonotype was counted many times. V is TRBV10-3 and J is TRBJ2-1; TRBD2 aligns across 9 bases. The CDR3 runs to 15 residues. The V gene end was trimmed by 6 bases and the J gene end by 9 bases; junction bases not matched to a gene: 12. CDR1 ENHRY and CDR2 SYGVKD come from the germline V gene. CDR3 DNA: TGTGCCATCAGCGTTGACGGGACTAGCAAGAGTGAGCAGTTCTTC. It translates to CAISVDGTSKSEQFF.

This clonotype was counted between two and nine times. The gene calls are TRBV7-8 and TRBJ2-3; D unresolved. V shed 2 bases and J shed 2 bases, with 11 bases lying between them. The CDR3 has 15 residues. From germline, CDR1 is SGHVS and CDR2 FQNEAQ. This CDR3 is CASSLSLQITDTQYF. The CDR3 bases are TGTGCCAGCAGCTTATCGTTACAAATCACAGATACGCAGTATTTT.

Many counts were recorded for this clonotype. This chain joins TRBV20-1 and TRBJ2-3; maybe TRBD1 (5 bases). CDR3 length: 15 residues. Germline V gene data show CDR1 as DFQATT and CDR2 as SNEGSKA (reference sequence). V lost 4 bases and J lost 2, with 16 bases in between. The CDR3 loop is CSATTGDSDTDTQYF. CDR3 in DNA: TGCAGTGCTACCACAGGCGACTCGGACACAGATACGCAGTATTTT.

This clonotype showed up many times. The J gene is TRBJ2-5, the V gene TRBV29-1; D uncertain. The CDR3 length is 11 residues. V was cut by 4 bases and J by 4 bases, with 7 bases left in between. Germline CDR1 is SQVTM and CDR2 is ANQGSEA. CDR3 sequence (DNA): TGCAGCGTTGGAGAGGTAGAGACCCAGTACTTC. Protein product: CSVGEVETQYF.

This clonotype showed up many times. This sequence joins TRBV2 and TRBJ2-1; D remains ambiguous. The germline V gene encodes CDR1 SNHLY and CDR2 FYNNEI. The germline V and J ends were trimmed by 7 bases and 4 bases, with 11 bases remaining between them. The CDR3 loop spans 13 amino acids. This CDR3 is CASKERKYNEQFF. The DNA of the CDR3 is TGTGCCAGCAAGGAGAGGAAATACAATGAGCAGTTCTTC.

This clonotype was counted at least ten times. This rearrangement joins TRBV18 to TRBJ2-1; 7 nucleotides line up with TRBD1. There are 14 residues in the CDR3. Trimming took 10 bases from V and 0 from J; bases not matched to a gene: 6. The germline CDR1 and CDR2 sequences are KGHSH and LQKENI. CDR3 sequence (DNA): TGTGCCACCAGGGGACAGAGCTCCTACAATGAGCAGTTCTTC. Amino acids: CATRGQSSYNEQFF.